Each of the 18 T cell receptor beta chains below was sequenced from the same sample in a study of identical twins. In TCRdb, the 5' RACE reads were re-called with MiXCR into one record per CDR3 protein. The table lists roughly 500,000 distinct CDR3 sequences, 20% to 25% of them singletons. These data were likewise used in another study, on T cells expressing NK-cell markers.

Material: CD4+ T cells sorted from blood. The receptors stem from a woman between 18 and 29 years old in good health.

This clonotype was found a few times. The CDR3 region is CASSWLAGGYNEQFF. CDR3 nucleotide sequence: TGTGCCAGCAGTTGGCTAGCGGGAGGTTACAATGAGCAGTTCTTC. This chain uses TRBV6-5 with TRBJ2-1; 11 nucleotides agree with TRBD2. This CDR3 is 15 amino acids long. Germline-derived CDR1 and CDR2 are MNHEY and SVGAGI. Germline trimming cut 4 bases from V and 4 bases from J; bases unmatched to any gene: 3.

This chain joins TRBV10-3 and TRBJ2-6; a possible D gene is TRBD2 (5 bases). The CDR3 runs 13 residues. CDR1 ENHRY and CDR2 SYGVKD come from the germline V gene. The V and J ends lost 10 bases and 3 bases respectively, with 10 bases between them. CDR3 coding DNA: TGTGCCACCCTCGGGGTTGGGGCCAACGTCCTGACTTTC. Its protein product is CATLGVGANVLTF.

This clonotype was counted only a few times. J is TRBJ2-1 and V is TRBV10-1, with TRBD2 identical over 10 bases. This CDR3 comprises 15 residues. V lost 8 bases, J lost 5 bases, and 9 bases stayed unmatched. The germline V gene encodes CDR1 WNHNN and CDR2 SYGVQD (reference sequence). The chain's CDR3 is CASWFGLAVHNEQFF. The CDR3 nucleotides are TGCGCCAGCTGGTTCGGACTAGCGGTCCACAATGAGCAGTTCTTC.

This chain joins TRBV6-4 and TRBJ2-3, with D tentatively TRBD2 (6 bases). From germline, CDR1 is MRHNA and CDR2 SNTAGT. The CDR3 length is 14 residues. Trimming stripped 5 bases from V and 3 bases from J, with 12 bases between. CDR3 residues: CASSREAGTDTQYF. Here the CDR3 DNA reads TGTGCCAGCAGTCGCGAGGCGGGGACAGATACGCAGTATTTT.

This clonotype was detected a few times. This rearrangement joins TRBV20-1 to TRBJ2-5; a weak D match, TRBD1 (5 bases). This CDR3 has 15 amino acids. Germline CDR1 and CDR2: DFQATT and SNEGSKA (reference sequence). Between the trimmed V and J ends, which lost 0 bases and 1 base, there was a span of 12 bases. As DNA, the CDR3 is TGCAGTGCTAGAGACCACCGACAGACCCAAGAGACCCAGTACTTC. This gives the protein CSARDHRQTQETQYF.

This clonotype was observed a handful of times. The rearrangement uses TRBV20-1 and TRBJ1-1; the D is unclear. V lost 8 bases, J lost 3 bases, and 13 bases lay in between. There are 12 residues in the CDR3. Germline assignment: CDR1 DFQATT and CDR2 SNEGSKA (reference sequence). The CDR3 sequence: CSTLREDTEAFF. The CDR3 DNA is TGCAGTACCTTGCGGGAAGACACTGAAGCTTTCTTT.

V usage is TRBV12-3 or TRBV12-4 and J usage is TRBJ1-2; D gene uncertain. The CDR3 length is 13 residues. Trimming stripped 4 bases from V and 4 bases from J, with 10 bases between. The CDR3 nucleotides are TGTGCCAGCAGTTATACTAGCCCCTATGGCTACACCTTC. As protein: CASSYTSPYGYTF.

The chain carries TRBV6-2 or TRBV6-3 and TRBJ2-7; D gene unclear. Per germline, CDR1 MNHEY and CDR2 SVGEGT. V lost 0 bases and J 3 bases, leaving 6 bases between the germline ends. The CDR3 extends over 13 amino acids. CDR3 in amino acids: CASSYSNFYEQYF. CDR3 in DNA: TGTGCCAGCAGTTACTCCAATTTCTACGAGCAGTACTTC.

This clonotype appeared a few times. The V gene is TRBV20-1, the J gene TRBJ1-1, with D hard to call. The CDR3 has 11 amino acids. Germline CDR1 DFQATT, CDR2 SNEGSKA (reference sequence). Deletions cut 3 bases from V and 1 base from J, with 3 bases between. The CDR3: CSASWNTEAFF. The CDR3 DNA reads as TGCAGTGCTAGTTGGAACACTGAAGCTTTCTTT.

With respect to this clonotype: A junction end diverges from the germline sequence, so it may reflect a read error. The rearrangement joins TRBV6-5 to TRBJ2-1; 12 nucleotides match TRBD2. The V gene's germline CDR1 is MNHEY and CDR2 SVGAGI. The CDR3 spans 16 residues. CDR3 nucleotide sequence: TGTGCCAGCAGTTACTCGGCGCTAGCGGGAGGGCATGAGCGGTTCTTC. Translated, it gives CASSYSALAGGHERFF.

This clonotype was counted many times. This chain links TRBV29-1 with TRBJ1-1; 9 nucleotides agree with TRBD1. CDR1 is SQVTM, CDR2 ANQGSEA, per germline. The CDR3 consists of 13 residues. V was clipped by 7 bases and J by 6 bases; unmatched bases: 9. The CDR3 DNA sequence: TGCAGCGGCCGGGACAGGGACCAGTCTGAAGCTTTCTTT. It is translated as CSGRDRDQSEAFF.

The chain combines TRBV20-1 with TRBJ2-3; D gene ambiguous. CDR3 length: 12 amino acids. V was trimmed by 1 base and J by 7 bases, leaving 9 bases between them. The germline V gene has CDR1 DFQATT and CDR2 SNEGSKA (reference sequence). Written as DNA, the CDR3 is TGCAGTGCTAGAGCCCGATCTAATACGCAGTATTTT. Its translation is CSARARSNTQYF.

Ten or more counts support this clonotype. This rearrangement joins TRBV29-1 to TRBJ2-7, with D perhaps TRBD1 (6 bases). Per germline, CDR1 SQVTM and CDR2 ANQGSEA. V was clipped by 4 bases and J by 5 bases, with 15 bases between them. The CDR3 consists of 13 residues. Here the CDR3 reads CSVVFRGTHEQYF. CDR3 nucleotide sequence: TGCAGCGTTGTTTTCAGGGGTACCCACGAGCAGTACTTC.

This clonotype has only a few counts. The CDR3 is CASSSRRGRGDQPQHF. The CDR3 DNA is TGTGCCAGCAGCTCCCGGAGAGGGAGAGGGGATCAGCCCCAGCATTTT. The gene calls are TRBV7-8 and TRBJ1-5; a weak D match, TRBD1 (5 bases). The CDR3 contains 16 residues. CDR1 SGHVS and CDR2 FQNEAQ come from the germline V gene. With 4 bases removed from V and 5 bases from J, the gap between germline ends came to 18 bases.

The chain links TRBV12-3 or TRBV12-4 to TRBJ2-1, with 12 bases that match TRBD2. The V gene end was trimmed by 6 bases and the J gene end by 9 bases; junction bases not matched to a gene: 6. The length of the CDR3 is 14 residues. The CDR3 coding sequence is TGTGCCAGCAGCTCTAGCGGGAGGGATCTTGAGCAGTTCTTC. Protein: CASSSSGRDLEQFF.

This chain uses TRBV12-3 or TRBV12-4 with TRBJ2-2; D perhaps matches TRBD1 (5 bases). V lost 6 bases and J 6 bases, leaving 14 bases between the germline ends. CDR3 size: 14 residues. Written as DNA, the CDR3 is TGTGCCAGCAGACCCCAGGGTTGGGCCGGGGAGCTGTTTTTT. It is translated as CASRPQGWAGELFF.

This clonotype was picked up many times. The V gene is TRBV29-1, the J gene TRBJ2-4; the D is unclear. Between the trimmed V and J ends, which lost 2 bases and 9 bases, there was a span of 8 bases. CDR1 is SQVTM, CDR2 ANQGSEA, per germline. There are 11 residues in the CDR3. For the CDR3, the DNA is TGCAGCGTTGAAAACGTGGGCATTCAGTACTTC. Residues: CSVENVGIQYF.

The chain has TRBV12-3 or TRBV12-4 and TRBJ1-2; D is uncertain. The V and J ends lost 7 bases and 7 bases respectively, with 16 bases between them. The CDR3 spans 13 residues. The CDR3 DNA sequence: TGTGCCAGCACCTCTCGGGGATTAAGTGGCTACACCTTC. Amino acids: CASTSRGLSGYTF.